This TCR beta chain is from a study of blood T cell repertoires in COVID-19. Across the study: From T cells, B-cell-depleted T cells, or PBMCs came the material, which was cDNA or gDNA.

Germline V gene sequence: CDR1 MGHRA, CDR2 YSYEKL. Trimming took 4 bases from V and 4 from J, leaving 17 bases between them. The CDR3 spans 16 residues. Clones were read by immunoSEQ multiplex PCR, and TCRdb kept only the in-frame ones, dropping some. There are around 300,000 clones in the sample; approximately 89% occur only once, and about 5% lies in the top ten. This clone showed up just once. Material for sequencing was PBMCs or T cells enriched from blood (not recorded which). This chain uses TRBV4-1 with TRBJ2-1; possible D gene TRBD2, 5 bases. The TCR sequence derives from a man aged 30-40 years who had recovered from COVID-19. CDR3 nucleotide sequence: TGCGCCAGCAGCCTGAGCGGATTAGCCAAATACAATGAGCAGTTCTTC. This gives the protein CASSLSGLAKYNEQFF.